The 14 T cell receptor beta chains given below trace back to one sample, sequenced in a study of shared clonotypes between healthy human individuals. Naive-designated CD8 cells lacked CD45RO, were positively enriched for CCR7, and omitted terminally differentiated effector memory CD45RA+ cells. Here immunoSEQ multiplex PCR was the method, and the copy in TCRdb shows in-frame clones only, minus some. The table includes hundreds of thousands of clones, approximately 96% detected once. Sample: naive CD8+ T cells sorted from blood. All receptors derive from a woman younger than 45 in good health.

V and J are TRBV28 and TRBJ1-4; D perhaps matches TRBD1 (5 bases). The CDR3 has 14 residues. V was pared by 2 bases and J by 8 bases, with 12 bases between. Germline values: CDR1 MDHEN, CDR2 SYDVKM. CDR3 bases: TGTGCCAGCAGTTTAAGACAGCTGGGGGAAAAACTGTTTTTT. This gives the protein CASSLRQLGEKLFF.

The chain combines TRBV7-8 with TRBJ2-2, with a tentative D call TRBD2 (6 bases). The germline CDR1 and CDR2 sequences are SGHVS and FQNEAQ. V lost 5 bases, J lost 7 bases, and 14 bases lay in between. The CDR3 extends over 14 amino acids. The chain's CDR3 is CASSPKGTVGELFF. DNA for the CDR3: TGTGCCAGCAGCCCTAAAGGGACTGTCGGGGAGCTGTTTTTT. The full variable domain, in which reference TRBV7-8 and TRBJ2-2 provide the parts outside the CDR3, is GAGVSQSPRYKVAKRGQDVALRCDPISGHVSLFWYQQALGQGPEFLTYFQNEAQLDKSGLPSDRFFAERPEGSVSTLKIQRTQQEDSAVYLCASSPKGTVGELFFGEGSRLTVL.

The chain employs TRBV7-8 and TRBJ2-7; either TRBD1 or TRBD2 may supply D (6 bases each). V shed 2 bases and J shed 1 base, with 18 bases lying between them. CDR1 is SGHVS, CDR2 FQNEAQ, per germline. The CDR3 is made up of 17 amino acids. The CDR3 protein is CASSLRGRGGRSYEQYF. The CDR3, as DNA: TGTGCCAGCAGCTTACGGGGGCGGGGCGGGCGGTCCTACGAGCAGTACTTC.

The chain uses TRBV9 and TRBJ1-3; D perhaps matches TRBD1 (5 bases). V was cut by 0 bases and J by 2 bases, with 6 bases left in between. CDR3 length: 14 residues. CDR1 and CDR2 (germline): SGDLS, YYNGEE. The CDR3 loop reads CASSVVGAGNTIYF. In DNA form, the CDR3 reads TGTGCCAGCAGCGTAGTGGGGGCTGGAAACACCATATATTTT.

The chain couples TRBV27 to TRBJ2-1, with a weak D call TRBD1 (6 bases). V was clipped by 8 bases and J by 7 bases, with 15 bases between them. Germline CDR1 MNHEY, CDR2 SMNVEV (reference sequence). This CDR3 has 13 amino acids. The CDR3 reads CASAPGTPNEQFF. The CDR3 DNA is TGTGCCAGCGCCCCCGGGACACCAAATGAGCAGTTCTTC.

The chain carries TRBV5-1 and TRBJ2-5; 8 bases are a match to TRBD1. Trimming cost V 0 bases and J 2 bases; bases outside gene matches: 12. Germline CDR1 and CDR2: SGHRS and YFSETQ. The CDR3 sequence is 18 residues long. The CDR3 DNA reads TGCGCCAGCAGCTTGGTGAGGACAGGGCTACACTTTCAAGAGACCCAGTACTTC. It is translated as CASSLVRTGLHFQETQYF.

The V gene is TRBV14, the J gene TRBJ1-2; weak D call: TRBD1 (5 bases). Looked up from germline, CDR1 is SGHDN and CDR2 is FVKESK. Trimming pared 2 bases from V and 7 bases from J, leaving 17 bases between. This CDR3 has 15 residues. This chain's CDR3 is CASSQSVLGDSGYTF. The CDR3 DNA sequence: TGTGCCAGCAGCCAATCCGTTTTGGGGGATTCTGGCTACACCTTC.

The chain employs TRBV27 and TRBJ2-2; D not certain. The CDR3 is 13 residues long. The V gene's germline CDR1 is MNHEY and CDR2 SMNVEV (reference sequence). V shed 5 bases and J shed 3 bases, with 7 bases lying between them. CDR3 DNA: TGTGCCAGCAGTCATAGGGACACCGGGGAGCTGTTTTTT. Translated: CASSHRDTGELFF.

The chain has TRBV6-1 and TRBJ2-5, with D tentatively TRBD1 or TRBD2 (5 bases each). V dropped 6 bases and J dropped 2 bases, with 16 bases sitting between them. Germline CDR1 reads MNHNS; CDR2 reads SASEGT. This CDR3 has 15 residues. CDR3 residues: CASRRSPWGQETQYF. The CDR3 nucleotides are TGTGCCAGCAGGAGGTCTCCGTGGGGGCAAGAGACCCAGTACTTC.

The CDR3 DNA sequence: TGTGCCAGCAGTGAATCGGGACTCATCCATGGCTACACCTTC. Translating gives CASSESGLIHGYTF. This chain connects TRBV28 to TRBJ1-2; tentative D call: TRBD1 (5 bases). Trimming shortened V by 5 bases and J by 6 bases, and 16 bases separated the two germline ends. Germline loops: CDR1 MDHEN, CDR2 SYDVKM. This CDR3 has 14 amino acids.

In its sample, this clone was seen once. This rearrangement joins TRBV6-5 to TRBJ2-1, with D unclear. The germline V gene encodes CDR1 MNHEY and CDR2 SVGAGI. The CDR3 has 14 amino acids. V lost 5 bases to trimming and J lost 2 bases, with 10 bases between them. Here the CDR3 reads CASSLSRAYNEQFF. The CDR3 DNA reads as TGTGCCAGCAGTCTCAGTCGGGCCTACAATGAGCAGTTCTTC.

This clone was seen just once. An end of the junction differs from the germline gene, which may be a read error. The DNA of the CDR3 is TGTGCCAGCAGGTCTCCGGGACAGCTCCTCTTT. It encodes CASRSPGQLLF. The chain recombines TRBV28 with TRBJ1-1, with 7 bases identical to TRBD1. CDR3 length: 11 amino acids. Germline CDR1 MDHEN, CDR2 SYDVKM.

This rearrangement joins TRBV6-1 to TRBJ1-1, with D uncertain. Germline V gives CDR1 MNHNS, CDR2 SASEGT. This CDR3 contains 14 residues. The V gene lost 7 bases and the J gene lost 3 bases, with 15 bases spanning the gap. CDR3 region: CASIIKALHTEAFF. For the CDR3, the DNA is TGTGCCAGCATCATCAAGGCCCTCCACACTGAAGCTTTCTTT.

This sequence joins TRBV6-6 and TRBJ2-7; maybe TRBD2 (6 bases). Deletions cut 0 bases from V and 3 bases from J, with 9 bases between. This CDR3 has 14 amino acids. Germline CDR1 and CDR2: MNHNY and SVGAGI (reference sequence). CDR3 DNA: TGTGCCAGCAGTTACTCAGGACTAATCTACGAGCAGTACTTC. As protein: CASSYSGLIYEQYF.